Listed below are T cell receptor beta chains from one sample, sequenced in a study of monozygotic twins with inflammatory bowel disease. From the 5' RACE reads, TCRdb lists one entry per CDR3 protein and no DNA. Recorded for this sample: about 160,000 distinct CDR3 sequences. Sequencing was carried out using blood. Every receptor here comes from a human donor with ulcerative colitis or Crohn's disease, or a healthy co-twin of an affected twin (not recorded which). CDR3s include the opening cysteine and the closing phenylalanine or tryptophan. The order of the fields is V gene, J gene, CDR3 protein.

v_gene: TRBV19
j_gene: TRBJ1-5
CDR3aa: CASSIEGGLEVQPQHF

v_gene: TRBV20-1
j_gene: TRBJ2-3
CDR3aa: CSARDLEDSSTDTQYF

v_gene: TRBV12-3/TRBV12-4
j_gene: TRBJ2-1
CDR3aa: CASTPTSWEQFF

v_gene: TRBV5-1
j_gene: TRBJ1-1
CDR3aa: CASSLARGPGTEAFF

v_gene: TRBV24-1
j_gene: TRBJ2-7
CDR3aa: CATSALSASGRGYEQYF

v_gene: TRBV19
j_gene: TRBJ1-4
CDR3aa: CASSALGTGDEKLFF

v_gene: TRBV7-9
j_gene: TRBJ2-3
CDR3aa: CASSSDSYNRDTQYF

v_gene: TRBV7-2
j_gene: TRBJ2-2
CDR3aa: CASSAGTSGTGELFF

v_gene: TRBV11-2
j_gene: TRBJ2-7
CDR3aa: CASSLSRSSYEQYF

v_gene: TRBV11-2
j_gene: TRBJ2-2
CDR3aa: CASSFRGFRTGELFF

v_gene: TRBV7-9
j_gene: TRBJ2-1
CDR3aa: CASSLLEAGPQFF

v_gene: TRBV6-1
j_gene: TRBJ2-3
CDR3aa: CASSRAPSTDTQYF

v_gene: TRBV20-1
j_gene: TRBJ1-5
CDR3aa: CSARDWRGAESNQPQHF

v_gene: TRBV20-1
j_gene: TRBJ1-2
CDR3aa: CSASRAGDTNYGYTF

v_gene: TRBV28
j_gene: TRBJ2-5
CDR3aa: CASSRLALRQETQYF

v_gene: TRBV4-3
j_gene: TRBJ1-2
CDR3aa: CASSHLNGVGYTF

v_gene: TRBV4-2
j_gene: TRBJ1-4
CDR3aa: CASSHLNRRDGLPNEKLFF

v_gene: TRBV7-2
j_gene: TRBJ2-1
CDR3aa: CANGLGNEQFF

v_gene: TRBV5-1
j_gene: TRBJ2-5
CDR3aa: CASSLRDRGEETQYF

v_gene: TRBV3-1
j_gene: TRBJ2-7
CDR3aa: CASSQDHTNSYEQYF